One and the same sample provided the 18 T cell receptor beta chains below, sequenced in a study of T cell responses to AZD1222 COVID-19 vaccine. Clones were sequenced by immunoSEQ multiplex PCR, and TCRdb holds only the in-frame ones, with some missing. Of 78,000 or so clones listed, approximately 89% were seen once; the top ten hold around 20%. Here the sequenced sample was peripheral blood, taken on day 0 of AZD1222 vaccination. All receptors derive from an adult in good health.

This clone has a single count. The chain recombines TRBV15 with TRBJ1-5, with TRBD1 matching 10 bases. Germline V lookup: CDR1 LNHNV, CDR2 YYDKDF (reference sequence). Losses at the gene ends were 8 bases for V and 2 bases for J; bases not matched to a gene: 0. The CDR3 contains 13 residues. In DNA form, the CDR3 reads TGTGCCACCGGGACAGGGGGCAATCAGCCCCAGCATTTT. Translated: CATGTGGNQPQHF.

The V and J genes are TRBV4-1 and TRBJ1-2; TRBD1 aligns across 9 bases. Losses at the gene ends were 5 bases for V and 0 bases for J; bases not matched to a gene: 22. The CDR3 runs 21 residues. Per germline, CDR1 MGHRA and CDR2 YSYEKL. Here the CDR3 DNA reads TGCGCCAGCAGCGAACGGGGGCGGGACAGGGTCTTAGTGGGAGCTAACTATGGCTACACCTTC. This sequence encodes CASSERGRDRVLVGANYGYTF.

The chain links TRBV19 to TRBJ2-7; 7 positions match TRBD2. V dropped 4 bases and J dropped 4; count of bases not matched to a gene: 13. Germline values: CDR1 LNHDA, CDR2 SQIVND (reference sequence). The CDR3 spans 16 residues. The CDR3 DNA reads TGTGCCAGTAGTAAATCCCCTAGCGGAGCCGGGTACGAGCAGTACTTC. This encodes CASSKSPSGAGYEQYF.

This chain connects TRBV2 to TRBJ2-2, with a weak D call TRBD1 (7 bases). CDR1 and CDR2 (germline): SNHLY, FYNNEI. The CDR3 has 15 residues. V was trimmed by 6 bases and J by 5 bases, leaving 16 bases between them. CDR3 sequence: CASRLTGAGTGELFF. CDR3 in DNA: TGTGCCAGCAGATTAACAGGGGCGGGGACCGGGGAGCTGTTTTTT.

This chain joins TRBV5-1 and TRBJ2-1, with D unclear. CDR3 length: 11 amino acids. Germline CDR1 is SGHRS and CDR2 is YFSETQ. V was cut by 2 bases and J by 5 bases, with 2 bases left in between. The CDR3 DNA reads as TGCGCCAGCAGCTTCAACAATGAGCAGTTCTTC. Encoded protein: CASSFNNEQFF.

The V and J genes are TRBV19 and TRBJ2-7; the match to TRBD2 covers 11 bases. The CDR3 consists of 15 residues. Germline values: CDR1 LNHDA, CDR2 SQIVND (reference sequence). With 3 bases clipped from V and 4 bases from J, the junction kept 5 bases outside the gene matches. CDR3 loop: CASSMTTSGMYEQYF. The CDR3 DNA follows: TGTGCCAGTAGTATGACGACTAGCGGGATGTACGAGCAGTACTTC. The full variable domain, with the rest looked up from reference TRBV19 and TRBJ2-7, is DGGITQSPKYLFRKEGQNVTLSCEQNLNHDAMYWYRQDPGQGLRLIYYSQIVNDFQKGDIAEGYSVSREKKESFPLTVTSAQKNPTAFYLCASSMTTSGMYEQYFGPGTRLTVT.

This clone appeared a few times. CDR3 sequence (DNA): TGTGCCAGCAGCCTGGGACACCTCGAGCAGTACTTC. It codes for CASSLGHLEQYF. The genes are TRBV12-3 or TRBV12-4 and TRBJ2-7; perhaps TRBD1 as D (6 bases). The V end lost 6 bases, the J end lost 6 bases, and 12 bases lay between the germline ends. The CDR3 runs to 12 residues.

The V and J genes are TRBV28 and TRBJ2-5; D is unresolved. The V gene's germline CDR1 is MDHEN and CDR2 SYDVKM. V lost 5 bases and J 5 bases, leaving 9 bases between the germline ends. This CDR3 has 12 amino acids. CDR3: CASSGSTETQYF. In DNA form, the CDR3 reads TGTGCCAGCAGTGGTAGCACGGAGACCCAGTACTTC.

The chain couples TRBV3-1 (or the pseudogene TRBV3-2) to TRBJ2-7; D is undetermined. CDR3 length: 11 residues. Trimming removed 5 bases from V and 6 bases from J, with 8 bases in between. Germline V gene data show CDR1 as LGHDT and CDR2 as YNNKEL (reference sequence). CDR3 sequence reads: CASSGPSEQYF. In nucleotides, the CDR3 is TGTGCCAGCAGCGGACCCAGCGAGCAGTACTTC.

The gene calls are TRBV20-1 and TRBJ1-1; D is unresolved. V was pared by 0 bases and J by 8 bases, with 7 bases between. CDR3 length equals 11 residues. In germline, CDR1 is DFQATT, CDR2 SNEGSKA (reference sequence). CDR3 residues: CSARDRAEAFF. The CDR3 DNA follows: TGCAGTGCTAGAGATCGTGCAGAAGCTTTCTTT.

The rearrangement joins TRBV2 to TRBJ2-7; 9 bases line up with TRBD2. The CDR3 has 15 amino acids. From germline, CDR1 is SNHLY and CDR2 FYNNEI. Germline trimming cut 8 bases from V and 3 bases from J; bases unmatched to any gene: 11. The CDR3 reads CASWSRERGDYEQYF. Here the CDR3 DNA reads TGTGCCAGCTGGAGTCGGGAGCGGGGGGACTACGAGCAGTACTTC. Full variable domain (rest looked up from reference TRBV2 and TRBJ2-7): EPEVTQTPSHQVTQMGQEVILRCVPISNHLYFYWYRQILGQKVEFLVSFYNNEISEKSEIFDDQFSVERPDGSNFTLKIRSTKLEDSAMYFCASWSRERGDYEQYFGPGTRLTVT.

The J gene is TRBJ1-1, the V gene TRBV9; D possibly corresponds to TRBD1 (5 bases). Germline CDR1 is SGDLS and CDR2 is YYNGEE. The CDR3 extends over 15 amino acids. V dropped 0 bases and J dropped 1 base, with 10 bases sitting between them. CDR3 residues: CASSVERGGNTEAFF. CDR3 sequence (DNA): TGTGCCAGCAGCGTAGAGAGGGGAGGGAACACTGAAGCTTTCTTT.

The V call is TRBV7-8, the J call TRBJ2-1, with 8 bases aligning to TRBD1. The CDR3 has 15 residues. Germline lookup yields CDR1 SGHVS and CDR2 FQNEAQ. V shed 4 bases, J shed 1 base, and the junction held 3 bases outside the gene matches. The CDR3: CASSWTGRSYNEQFF. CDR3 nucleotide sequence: TGTGCCAGCAGCTGGACAGGGAGGTCCTACAATGAGCAGTTCTTC.

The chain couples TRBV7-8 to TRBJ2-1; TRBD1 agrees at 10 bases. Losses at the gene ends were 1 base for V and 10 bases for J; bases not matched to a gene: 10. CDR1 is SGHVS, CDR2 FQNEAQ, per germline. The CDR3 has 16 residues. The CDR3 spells CASSLVDRDRGYEQFF. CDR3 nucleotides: TGTGCCAGCAGCTTAGTTGACCGGGACAGGGGATACGAGCAGTTCTTC.

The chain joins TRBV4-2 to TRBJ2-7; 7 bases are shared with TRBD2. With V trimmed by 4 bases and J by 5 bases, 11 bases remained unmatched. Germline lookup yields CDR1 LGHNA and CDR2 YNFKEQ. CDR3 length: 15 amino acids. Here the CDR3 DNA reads TGTGCCAGCAGCCCGGGGGGTCTAGATGGGAACGAGCAGTACTTC. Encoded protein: CASSPGGLDGNEQYF.

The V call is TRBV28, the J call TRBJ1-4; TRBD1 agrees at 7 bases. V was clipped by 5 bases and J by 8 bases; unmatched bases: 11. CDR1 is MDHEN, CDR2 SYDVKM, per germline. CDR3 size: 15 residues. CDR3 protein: CASSPQGGLREKLFF. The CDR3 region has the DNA TGTGCCAGCAGTCCCCAGGGGGGCTTAAGAGAAAAACTGTTTTTT.

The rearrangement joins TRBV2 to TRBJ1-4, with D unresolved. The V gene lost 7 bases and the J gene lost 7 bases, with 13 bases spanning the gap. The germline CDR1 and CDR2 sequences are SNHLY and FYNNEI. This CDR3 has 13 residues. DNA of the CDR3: TGTGCCAGCATGTTAGGTCGCTTTGAAAAACTGTTTTTT. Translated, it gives CASMLGRFEKLFF. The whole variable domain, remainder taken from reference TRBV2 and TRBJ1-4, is EPEVTQTPSHQVTQMGQEVILRCVPISNHLYFYWYRQILGQKVEFLVSFYNNEISEKSEIFDDQFSVERPDGSNFTLKIRSTKLEDSAMYFCASMLGRFEKLFFGSGTQLSVL.

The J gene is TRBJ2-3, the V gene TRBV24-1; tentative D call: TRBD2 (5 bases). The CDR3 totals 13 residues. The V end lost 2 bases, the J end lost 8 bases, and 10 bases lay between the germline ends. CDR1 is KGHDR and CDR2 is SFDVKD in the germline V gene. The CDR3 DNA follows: TGTGCCACCAGTGATTCTCTGGCGGGTACGCAGTATTTT. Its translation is CATSDSLAGTQYF.